This TCR beta chain derives from a study of CD8 T cells in Susac syndrome. CDR3 size: 15 residues. In germline, CDR1 is MNHNY, CDR2 SVGAGI (reference sequence). The V gene end was trimmed by 4 bases and the J gene end by 9 bases; junction bases not matched to a gene: 8. In its sample, this clonotype was seen once. Reverse transcription of about 0.5 to 1 ug RNA was carried out with random hexamers. One entry per CDR3 protein results from TCRdb running MiXCR on the immunoSEQ multiplex PCR reads. The sample shows approximately 110,000 distinct CDR3 sequences, 90% to 95% of them seen only once. The chain carries TRBV6-6 and TRBJ1-4; TRBD1 matches at 10 bases. Sequences were obtained from CD4+ T cells from PBMCs. This receptor was identified in a human donor in good health. The CDR3 DNA follows: TGTGCCAGCAGTTCTCCCGGGACAGGGGATAAAAAACTGTTTTTT. Protein sequence: CASSSPGTGDKKLFF.